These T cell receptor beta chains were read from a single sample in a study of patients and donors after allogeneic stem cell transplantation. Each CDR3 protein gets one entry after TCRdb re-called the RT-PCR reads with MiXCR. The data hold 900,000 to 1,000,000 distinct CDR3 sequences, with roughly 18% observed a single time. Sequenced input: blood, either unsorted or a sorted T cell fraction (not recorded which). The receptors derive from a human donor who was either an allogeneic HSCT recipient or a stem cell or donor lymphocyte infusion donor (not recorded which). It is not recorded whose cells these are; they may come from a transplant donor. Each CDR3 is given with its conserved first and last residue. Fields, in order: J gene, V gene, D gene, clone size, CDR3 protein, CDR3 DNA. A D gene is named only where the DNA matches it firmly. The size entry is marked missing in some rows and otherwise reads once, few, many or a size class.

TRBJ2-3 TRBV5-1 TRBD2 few CASSLGPAGGETDTQYF TGCGCCAGCAGCTTGGGGCCTGCGGGGGGGGAGACGGATACGCAGTATTTT
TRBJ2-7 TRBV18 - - CASSPGGSPYEQYF TGTGCCAGCTCACCAGGAGGATCACCCTACGAGCAGTACTTC
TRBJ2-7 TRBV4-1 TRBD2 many CASSQGRAAGNYEQYF TGCGCCAGCAGCCAAGGAAGAGCAGCGGGAAACTACGAGCAGTACTTC
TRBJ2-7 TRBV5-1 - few CASSLAGQFEQYF TGCGCCAGCAGCTTGGCCGGGCAGTTCGAGCAGTACTTC
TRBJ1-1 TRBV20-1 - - CSASSPGEMNTEAFF TGCAGTGCTAGTTCACCAGGGGAAATGAACACTGAAGCTTTCTTT
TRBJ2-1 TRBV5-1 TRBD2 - CASSTSSGASYNEQFF TGCGCCAGCAGCACATCTAGCGGGGCCTCCTACAATGAGCAGTTCTTC
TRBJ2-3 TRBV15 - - CATSRAGRWSTDTQYF TGTGCCACCAGCAGAGCTGGCAGGTGGAGCACAGATACGCAGTATTTT
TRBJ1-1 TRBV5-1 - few CASSLEYREKNTEAFF TGCGCCAGCAGCTTGGAGTATAGGGAAAAGAACACTGAAGCTTTCTTT
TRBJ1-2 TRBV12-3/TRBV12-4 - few CASRQGYGYTF TGTGCCAGCAGGCAAGGCTATGGCTACACCTTC
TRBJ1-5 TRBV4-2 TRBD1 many CASSPGQNNQPQHF TGTGCCAGCAGCCCGGGACAGAACAATCAGCCCCAGCATTTT
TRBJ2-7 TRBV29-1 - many CSVVRGTYEQYF TGCAGCGTTGTCCGGGGAACCTACGAGCAGTACTTC
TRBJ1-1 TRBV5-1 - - CASSFQGGYTEAFF TGCGCCAGCAGCTTTCAGGGAGGGTACACTGAAGCTTTCTTT
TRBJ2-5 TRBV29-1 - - CSLAGSRISKTQYF TGCAGCTTGGCGGGCAGCAGAATTTCGAAGACCCAGTACTTC
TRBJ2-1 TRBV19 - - CASSIAASRQFF TGTGCCAGTAGTATCGCGGCTAGTCGGCAGTTCTTC
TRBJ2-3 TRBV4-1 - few CASSQDEGRTDTQYF TGCGCCAGCAGCCAAGATGAGGGGCGCACAGATACGCAGTATTTT
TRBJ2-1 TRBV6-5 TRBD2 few CASSYLAGGPFGDEQFF TGTGCCAGCAGTTACCTAGCGGGGGGGCCGTTCGGCGATGAGCAGTTCTTC
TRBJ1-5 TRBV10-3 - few CAISESFVTGKLVQPQHF TGTGCCATCAGTGAGTCATTCGTCACAGGGAAATTGGTTCAGCCCCAGCATTTT
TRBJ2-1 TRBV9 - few CASRQTASNEQFF TGTGCCAGCCGACAGACGGCAAGCAATGAGCAGTTCTTC
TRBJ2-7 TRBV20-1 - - CSARGRVADNYEQYF TGCAGTGCTAGAGGAAGAGTCGCGGACAACTACGAGCAGTACTTC
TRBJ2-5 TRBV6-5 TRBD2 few CASSSLGLAGVGETQYF TGTGCCAGCAGTTCTCTTGGACTAGCGGGAGTAGGAGAGACCCAGTACTTC
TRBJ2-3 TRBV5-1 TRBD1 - CASSSGGFTDTQYF TGCGCCAGCAGCTCAGGGGGTTTCACAGATACGCAGTATTTT
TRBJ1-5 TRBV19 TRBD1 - CASRSLVRQGARQPQHF TGTGCCAGTAGGTCCTTAGTCAGACAGGGGGCGCGGCAGCCCCAGCATTTT
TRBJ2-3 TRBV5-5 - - CASSHLGTAASTDTQYF TGTGCCAGCAGCCATCTAGGGACCGCAGCTAGCACAGATACGCAGTATTTT
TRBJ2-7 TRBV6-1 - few CASSLNPGTFTFSYEQYF TGTGCCAGCAGTCTAAACCCGGGGACATTTACCTTCTCCTACGAGCAGTACTTC
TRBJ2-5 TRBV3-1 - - CASSQGPGLLERAQYF TGTGCCAGCAGCCAAGGCCCGGGACTCCTCGAAAGGGCCCAGTACTTC
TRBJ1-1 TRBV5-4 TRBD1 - CASSLFPDRGLLRGTEAFF TGTGCCAGCAGCTTGTTTCCCGACAGGGGGCTTTTAAGAGGGACTGAAGCTTTCTTT
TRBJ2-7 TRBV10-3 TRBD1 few CAISRTGTYEQYF TGTGCCATCAGTCGGACAGGGACCTACGAGCAGTACTTC
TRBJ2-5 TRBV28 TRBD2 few CASRAQLAGETQYF TGTGCCAGCAGGGCACAACTAGCGGGGGAGACCCAGTACTTC
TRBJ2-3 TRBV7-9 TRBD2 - CASSPRGTSGRGDTQYF TGTGCCAGCAGCCCTAGGGGGACTAGCGGCAGAGGAGATACGCAGTATTTT
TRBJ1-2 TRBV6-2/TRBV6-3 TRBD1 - CASTPQGTGLNYGYTF TGTGCCAGCACCCCTCAAGGGACAGGCCTTAACTATGGCTACACCTTC
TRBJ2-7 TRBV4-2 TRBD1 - CASSQPDRGDYEQYF TGTGCCAGCAGCCAACCCGACAGGGGAGATTACGAGCAGTACTTC
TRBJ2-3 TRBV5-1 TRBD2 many CASSSGLAGTDTQYF TGCGCCAGCAGTTCGGGACTAGCGGGCACGGATACGCAGTATTTT
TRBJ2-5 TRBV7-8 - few CASSVGLPETQYF TGTGCCAGCAGCGTAGGGCTGCCCGAGACCCAGTACTTC
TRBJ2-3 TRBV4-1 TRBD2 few CASSQGGGDTQYF TGCGCCAGCAGCCAAGGGGGGGGAGATACGCAGTATTTT
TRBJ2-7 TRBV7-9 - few CASSWDDYEQYF TGTGCCAGCAGCTGGGATGACTACGAGCAGTACTTC
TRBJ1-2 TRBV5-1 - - CASSFLEANYGYTF TGCGCCAGCAGCTTCTTGGAGGCCAACTATGGCTACACCTTC
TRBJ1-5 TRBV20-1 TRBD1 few CSARETDRERPQHF TGCAGTGCTAGAGAGACGGACAGGGAACGGCCCCAGCATTTT
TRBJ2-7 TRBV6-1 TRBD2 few CASSSGLGTYEQYF TGTGCCAGCAGCAGCGGACTAGGAACCTACGAGCAGTACTTC
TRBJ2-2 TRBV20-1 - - CSARPGRSNTGELFF TGCAGTGCAAGACCGGGACGTTCGAACACCGGGGAGCTGTTTTTT
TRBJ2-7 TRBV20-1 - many CSARDPEKYEQYF TGCAGTGCTAGAGATCCAGAAAAGTACGAGCAGTACTTC
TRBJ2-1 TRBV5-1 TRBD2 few CASSPGTSGSLYEQFF TGCGCCAGCAGCCCCGGGACTAGCGGGAGTTTGTATGAGCAGTTCTTC
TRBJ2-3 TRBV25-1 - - CASREDTDTQYF TGTGCCAGCAGAGAAGACACAGATACGCAGTATTTT
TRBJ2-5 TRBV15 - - CATSSSVAWETQYF TGTGCCACCAGCAGTTCGGTCGCTTGGGAGACCCAGTACTTC
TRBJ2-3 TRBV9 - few CASSGSGAFTDTQYF TGTGCCAGCAGCGGATCAGGGGCTTTCACAGATACGCAGTATTTT
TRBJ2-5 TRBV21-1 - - CASSKGRPGGHQETQYF TGTGCCAGCAGCAAAGGGAGGCCAGGGGGCCACCAAGAGACCCAGTACTTC
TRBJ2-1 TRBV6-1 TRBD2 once CASTGGSRHNEQFF TGTGCCAGCACGGGCGGGAGCCGACACAATGAGCAGTTCTTC
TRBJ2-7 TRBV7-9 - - CASSRGRESSYEQYF TGTGCCAGCAGCCGCGGGCGAGAGAGCTCCTACGAGCAGTACTTC
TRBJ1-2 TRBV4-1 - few CASSQDPGTSVGMPYGYTF TGCGCCAGCAGCCAAGATCCCGGGACATCGGTGGGTATGCCCTATGGCTACACCTTC
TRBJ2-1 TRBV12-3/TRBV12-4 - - CASSFRLFYNEQFF TGTGCCAGCAGTTTTCGACTTTTTTACAATGAGCAGTTCTTC
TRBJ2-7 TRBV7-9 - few CASSAPDSTYEQYF TGTGCCAGCAGCGCACCGGACTCTACCTACGAGCAGTACTTC
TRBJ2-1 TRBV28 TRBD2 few CASSFPHGLASNEQFF TGTGCCAGCAGTTTCCCCCATGGACTAGCGTCCAATGAGCAGTTCTTC
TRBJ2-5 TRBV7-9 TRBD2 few CASSLSGAGGQETQYF TGTGCCAGCAGCTTATCCGGCGCGGGGGGGCAAGAGACCCAGTACTTC
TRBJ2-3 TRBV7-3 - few CASSPQGNGDTQYF TGTGCCAGCAGCCCCCAAGGGAATGGAGATACGCAGTATTTT